A selection of T cell receptor beta chains follows, all from one sample in a study of blood T cells in healthy people across ages. TCRdb reanalysed the 5' RACE reads using MiXCR and keeps one entry per CDR3 protein. The table lists fewer than 2 million distinct CDR3 sequences, roughly two fifths of them singletons, with 23% in the top ten. What was sequenced was blood. The receptors come from a human donor in good health. Each CDR3 is given with its conserved first and last residue. Each record gives: CDR3 protein, CDR3 DNA, J gene, CDR3 length, clone size, V gene, D gene. The D gene is left open where the match is weak. The size field is filled for only some rows; it gives once, few, many or a size class.

CDR3: CSDMTGINYGYTF
DNA: TGCAGCGACATGACGGGAATTAACTATGGCTACACCTTC
J: TRBJ1-2
length: 13
size: few
V: TRBV29-1
D: NA

CDR3: CSVEDPRQGIREQYF
DNA: TGCAGCGTTGAAGATCCGAGACAGGGGATTCGCGAGCAGTACTTC
J: TRBJ2-7
length: 15
size: many
V: TRBV29-1
D: TRBD1

CDR3: CASSQLGSSGYTDTQYF
DNA: TGTGCCAGCAGCCAATTAGGTTCTAGCGGGTACACAGATACGCAGTATTTT
J: TRBJ2-3
length: 17
size: NA
V: TRBV3-1
D: TRBD2

CDR3: CSARDPSGGSHEQYF
DNA: TGCAGTGCTAGAGATCCCAGCGGGGGGTCCCACGAGCAGTACTTC
J: TRBJ2-7
length: 15
size: once
V: TRBV20-1
D: TRBD2

CDR3: CASSYGGMGNQPQHF
DNA: TGTGCCAGCAGTTACGGGGGAATGGGCAATCAGCCCCAGCATTTT
J: TRBJ1-5
length: 15
size: few
V: TRBV6-5
D: NA

CDR3: CASSLDFTNTEAFF
DNA: TGCGCCAGCAGCTTGGATTTTACGAACACTGAAGCTTTCTTT
J: TRBJ1-1
length: 14
size: few
V: TRBV5-1
D: NA

CDR3: CSATTPGAFF
DNA: TGCAGTGCTACGACACCTGGGGCTTTCTTT
J: TRBJ1-1
length: 10
size: few
V: TRBV20-1
D: NA

CDR3: CASSSQAYHNEQFF
DNA: TGTGCCAGCAGCTCCCAAGCCTACCACAATGAGCAGTTCTTC
J: TRBJ2-1
length: 14
size: NA
V: TRBV7-2
D: NA

CDR3: CASSSAAQGATGANVLTF
DNA: TGTGCCAGCAGCTCAGCTGCTCAGGGGGCGACTGGGGCCAACGTCCTGACTTTC
J: TRBJ2-6
length: 18
size: NA
V: TRBV7-2
D: TRBD1

CDR3: CAFRGGTGANSPLHF
DNA: TGTGCCTTCCGGGGGGGAACGGGGGCAAATTCACCCCTCCACTTT
J: TRBJ1-6
length: 15
size: many
V: TRBV7-9
D: NA

CDR3: CSARLVSNTDTQYF
DNA: TGCAGTGCTAGACTAGTCTCTAACACAGATACGCAGTATTTT
J: TRBJ2-3
length: 14
size: NA
V: TRBV20-1
D: NA

CDR3: CSASGQGALGYGYTF
DNA: TGCAGTGCTAGCGGACAGGGGGCGCTTGGCTATGGCTACACCTTC
J: TRBJ1-2
length: 15
size: NA
V: TRBV20-1
D: TRBD1

CDR3: CASSERENQETQYF
DNA: TGTGCCAGCAGTGAGCGGGAGAACCAAGAGACCCAGTACTTC
J: TRBJ2-5
length: 14
size: few
V: TRBV25-1
D: TRBD2

CDR3: CSATDPYTDTQYF
DNA: TGCAGTGCTACCGACCCCTATACAGATACGCAGTATTTT
J: TRBJ2-3
length: 13
size: NA
V: TRBV20-1
D: NA

CDR3: CASSLGIAGGAVNEQFF
DNA: TGTGCCAGCAGCTTAGGGATAGCGGGGGGAGCCGTCAATGAGCAGTTCTTC
J: TRBJ2-1
length: 17
size: NA
V: TRBV7-2
D: TRBD2

CDR3: CATSPHATLHQPQHF
DNA: TGTGCCACCAGCCCACACGCGACTCTCCATCAGCCCCAGCATTTT
J: TRBJ1-5
length: 15
size: few
V: TRBV15
D: NA

CDR3: CASSLEIPREEVGYTF
DNA: TGTGCCAGCAGCTTAGAAATACCCAGGGAAGAGGTTGGCTACACCTTC
J: TRBJ1-2
length: 16
size: NA
V: TRBV7-9
D: NA

CDR3: CASSWGQITYEQYF
DNA: TGTGCCAGCAGTTGGGGACAAATAACCTACGAGCAGTACTTC
J: TRBJ2-7
length: 14
size: NA
V: TRBV28
D: NA

CDR3: CATLSSRQGEETQYF
DNA: TGTGCCACCCTTTCCTCTCGACAGGGGGAAGAGACCCAGTACTTC
J: TRBJ2-5
length: 15
size: NA
V: TRBV12-3/TRBV12-4
D: TRBD1

CDR3: CASSLDWRGWLNEQFF
DNA: TGTGCCAGCAGCTTAGATTGGAGGGGGTGGCTTAATGAGCAGTTCTTC
J: TRBJ2-1
length: 16
size: NA
V: TRBV11-3
D: NA

CDR3: CASSLRSMGQETQYF
DNA: TGTGCCAGCAGCTTAAGGTCGATGGGGCAAGAGACCCAGTACTTC
J: TRBJ2-5
length: 15
size: many
V: TRBV7-9
D: NA

CDR3: CASSLGHLVYEQYF
DNA: TGCGCCAGCAGCTTGGGACACCTGGTATATGAGCAGTACTTC
J: TRBJ2-7
length: 14
size: NA
V: TRBV5-1
D: NA

CDR3: CASRDSLSPLHF
DNA: TGTGCCAGCCGGGACAGCCTTTCACCCCTCCACTTT
J: TRBJ1-6
length: 12
size: NA
V: TRBV7-9
D: TRBD1

CDR3: CASSFTIRGGVRPQHF
DNA: TGTGCCAGCAGTTTCACCATTAGAGGCGGGGTACGGCCCCAGCATTTT
J: TRBJ1-5
length: 16
size: once
V: TRBV12-3/TRBV12-4
D: NA

CDR3: CASSWTGRGTDTQYF
DNA: TGTGCCAGCAGTTGGACAGGCCGCGGCACAGATACGCAGTATTTT
J: TRBJ2-3
length: 15
size: few
V: TRBV12-3/TRBV12-4
D: TRBD1

CDR3: CASSRPGQKANYGYTF
DNA: TGTGCCAGCAGCCGTCCGGGACAGAAAGCTAACTATGGCTACACCTTC
J: TRBJ1-2
length: 16
size: NA
V: TRBV11-2
D: TRBD1

CDR3: CSAIPGQQPNTEAFF
DNA: TGCAGTGCTATACCGGGACAGCAACCGAACACTGAAGCTTTCTTT
J: TRBJ1-1
length: 15
size: NA
V: TRBV20-1
D: TRBD1

CDR3: CASSDSVWGDGYTF
DNA: TGTGCCAGCAGTGACTCGGTATGGGGGGATGGCTACACCTTC
J: TRBJ1-2
length: 14
size: NA
V: TRBV6-4
D: NA

CDR3: CASSQRGTEPYEQYF
DNA: TGCGCCAGCAGCCAACGAGGGACAGAACCTTACGAGCAGTACTTC
J: TRBJ2-7
length: 15
size: few
V: TRBV4-3
D: TRBD1

CDR3: CASSQGTSKGQETQYF
DNA: TGTGCCAGCAGCCAAGGGACCTCAAAGGGCCAAGAGACCCAGTACTTC
J: TRBJ2-5
length: 16
size: once
V: TRBV3-1
D: NA

CDR3: CASSPLTGIRNTEAFF
DNA: TGTGCCAGCTCACCACTTACAGGGATTCGGAACACTGAAGCTTTCTTT
J: TRBJ1-1
length: 16
size: NA
V: TRBV18
D: NA

CDR3: CASSLLDGEQYF
DNA: TGCGCCAGCAGCCTGCTAGACGGAGAGCAGTACTTC
J: TRBJ2-7
length: 12
size: few
V: TRBV5-1
D: NA

CDR3: CATSRGQGQETQYF
DNA: TGTGCCACCAGCAGAGGTCAGGGGCAAGAGACCCAGTACTTC
J: TRBJ2-5
length: 14
size: few
V: TRBV15
D: NA

CDR3: CSVEAELPRTF
DNA: TGCAGCGTTGAAGCGGAACTGCCCCGCACCTTC
J: TRBJ1-2
length: 11
size: NA
V: TRBV29-1
D: NA

CDR3: CAISDPGEASSYNEQFF
DNA: TGTGCCATCAGTGACCCGGGGGAGGCGAGCTCCTACAATGAGCAGTTCTTC
J: TRBJ2-1
length: 17
size: few
V: TRBV10-3
D: NA

CDR3: CASSLGTSGGAGETQYF
DNA: TGTGCCAGCAGTTTGGGGACTAGCGGGGGGGCCGGGGAGACCCAGTACTTC
J: TRBJ2-5
length: 17
size: many
V: TRBV7-2
D: TRBD2

CDR3: CASSGASETQYF
DNA: TGTGCCAGTAGCGGGGCGAGCGAGACCCAGTACTTC
J: TRBJ2-5
length: 12
size: NA
V: TRBV7-2
D: TRBD2

CDR3: CASSYADRGETQYF
DNA: TGTGCCAGCAGTTACGCGGACAGGGGAGAGACCCAGTACTTC
J: TRBJ2-5
length: 14
size: NA
V: TRBV6-5
D: TRBD1

CDR3: CASSLSRGKLFF
DNA: TGTGCCAGCAGTTTATCGCGGGGGAAACTGTTTTTT
J: TRBJ1-4
length: 12
size: NA
V: TRBV12-3/TRBV12-4
D: NA

CDR3: CASSQPLGRLERNEKLFF
DNA: TGCGCCAGCAGCCAACCCTTGGGCCGACTAGAGCGAAATGAAAAACTGTTTTTT
J: TRBJ1-4
length: 18
size: few
V: TRBV4-3
D: NA

CDR3: CASSLLPGFDEQYF
DNA: TGTGCCAGCAGTTTGCTACCGGGCTTCGACGAGCAGTACTTC
J: TRBJ2-7
length: 14
size: NA
V: TRBV27
D: NA

CDR3: CASSLTGAVNYGYTF
DNA: TGTGCCAGCAGTTTAACCGGGGCGGTAAACTATGGCTACACCTTC
J: TRBJ1-2
length: 15
size: NA
V: TRBV28
D: NA

CDR3: CASNMAGDCNEQFF
DNA: TGCGCCAGCAACATGGCGGGGGACTGCAATGAGCAGTTCTTC
J: TRBJ2-1
length: 14
size: once
V: TRBV4-3
D: TRBD2

CDR3: CASSLNRGHIYNEQFF
DNA: TGTGCCAGCAGCTTGAATCGGGGCCACATCTACAATGAGCAGTTCTTC
J: TRBJ2-1
length: 16
size: NA
V: TRBV7-2
D: NA

CDR3: CSTITGNTEAFF
DNA: TGCAGCACCATCACAGGGAACACTGAAGCTTTCTTT
J: TRBJ1-1
length: 12
size: few
V: TRBV29-1
D: NA

CDR3: CVSSLSVIQGTDTQYF
DNA: TGCGTCAGCAGCTTGTCAGTCATTCAGGGCACAGATACGCAGTATTTT
J: TRBJ2-3
length: 16
size: NA
V: TRBV5-1
D: NA

CDR3: CASSSHGANVLTF
DNA: TGTGCCAGCAGCAGTCATGGGGCCAACGTCCTGACTTTC
J: TRBJ2-6
length: 13
size: NA
V: TRBV7-9
D: NA

CDR3: CASTPEGETQYF
DNA: TGTGCCAGCACTCCCGAGGGGGAGACCCAGTACTTC
J: TRBJ2-5
length: 12
size: NA
V: TRBV12-3/TRBV12-4
D: NA